This T cell receptor beta chain was sequenced during a study of cytomegalovirus exposure and HLA in healthy donors. PCR involved 60 Vbeta and 13 Jbeta primers. The data were produced by immunoSEQ multiplex PCR, yet TCRdb's version contains in-frame clones alone and is incomplete. Of approximately 180,000 clones detected, over 70% appear once; the ten largest clones hold 6% to 7.5%. Trimming pared 6 bases from V and 4 bases from J, leaving 10 bases between. CDR1 and CDR2 from the germline V gene are SGDLS and YYNGEE. The CDR3 is 12 amino acids. The TCR originated in a man aged 25 to 45 in good health and CMV-seropositive. The sample comprised PBMCs. The chain uses TRBV9 and TRBJ1-2, with D hard to call. The CDR3 protein is CASTGRIYGYTF. The CDR3 DNA follows: TGTGCCAGCACTGGGCGAATCTATGGCTACACCTTC. The whole variable domain, filled in from reference TRBV9 and TRBJ1-2, reads DSGVTQTPKHLITATGQRVTLRCSPRSGDLSVYWYQQSLDQGLQFLIQYYNGEERAKGNILERFSAQQFPDLHSELNLSSLELGDSALYFCASTGRIYGYTFGSGTRLTVV.